This T cell receptor beta chain is drawn from a study of cytomegalovirus exposure and HLA in healthy donors. The CDR3 has 15 residues. From germline, CDR1 is GTSNPN and CDR2 SVGIG (reference sequence). V was shortened by 0 bases and J by 6 bases, with 16 bases between the two germline ends. In the PCR, 60 Vbeta and 13 Jbeta primers were used. In the original workflow: In a later analysis, of about 80 million unique beta chains, around 9.9 million appeared in at least two donors. Libraries were prepared by immunoSEQ multiplex PCR; TCRdb keeps only in-frame clonotypes and omits some of them. The V and J calls and clone size were taken over from that table, and D and trimming were inferred from the DNA. The sample shows around 130,000 clones, around 78% of them seen only once.

The chain joins TRBV30 to TRBJ2-3, with a possible D match to TRBD2 (5 bases). The sequence came from a woman aged 45 to 65 in good health and CMV-seronegative. Sequenced: PBMCs. The CDR3 reads CAWSVGGRTGDTQYF. CDR3 DNA: TGTGCCTGGAGTGTAGGCGGAAGGACGGGGGATACGCAGTATTTT.